These 7 T cell receptor beta chains were sequenced from one sample in a study of shared clonotypes between healthy human individuals. Repertoires were generated with immunoSEQ multiplex PCR, while TCRdb's copy carries only in-frame clones and drops some. The table lists about 610,000 clones, more than 95% of them singletons. The sequenced sample consisted of naive CD4+ T cells sorted from blood. Described subset: CD45RA+ positively selected. Receptor source: a young woman in good health.

The rearrangement uses TRBV7-2 and TRBJ2-7; possibly TRBD2 for D (6 bases). The germline V gene encodes CDR1 SGHTA and CDR2 FQGNSA. There are 11 residues in the CDR3. The ends were cut back, 5 bases at V and 10 bases at J, with 12 bases in the middle. CDR3 amino acids: CASSGGNLQYF. CDR3 DNA sequence: TGTGCCAGCAGCGGGGGGAATCTCCAGTACTTC.

The chain couples TRBV2 to TRBJ1-5, with a tentative D call TRBD1 (5 bases). The V end was cut by 5 bases, the J end by 4 bases, with 15 bases between. CDR3 length: 15 residues. CDR1 and CDR2 (germline): SNHLY, FYNNEI. As DNA, the CDR3 is TGTGCCAGCAGTCGCTATCCGGGGGGGAATCAGCCCCAGCATTTT. It specifies CASSRYPGGNQPQHF.

The chain recombines TRBV2 with TRBJ1-5; TRBD1 might be the D (6 bases). Germline V gene data show CDR1 as SNHLY and CDR2 as FYNNEI. The CDR3 length is 15 residues. V was trimmed by 4 bases and J by 2 bases, leaving 12 bases between them. The CDR3 sequence: CASSVQQGGNQPQHF. The CDR3 nucleotides read TGTGCCAGCAGTGTCCAACAGGGAGGCAATCAGCCCCAGCATTTT.

The chain links TRBV7-9 to TRBJ1-1; no reliable D call. The CDR3 extends over 14 amino acids. With 3 bases removed from V and 0 bases from J, the gap between germline ends came to 8 bases. Germline V lookup: CDR1 SEHNR, CDR2 FQNEAQ (reference sequence). CDR3 coding DNA: TGTGCCAGCAGCTTCAAGGCTGTGAACACTGAAGCTTTCTTT. Protein sequence: CASSFKAVNTEAFF.

The chain couples TRBV4-2 to TRBJ1-3; 10 nucleotides match TRBD1. V shed 0 bases, J shed 0 bases, and the junction held 5 bases outside the gene matches. In germline, CDR1 is LGHNA, CDR2 YNFKEQ. CDR3 length: 18 residues. CDR3: CASSQDGTGASSGNTIYF. CDR3 in DNA: TGTGCCAGCAGCCAAGATGGGACAGGGGCAAGCTCTGGAAACACCATATATTTT.

J is TRBJ2-5 and V is TRBV5-1, with TRBD2 identical over 10 bases. This CDR3 comprises 14 residues. Germline lookup yields CDR1 SGHRS and CDR2 YFSETQ. V was pared by 5 bases and J by 3 bases, with 4 bases of the junction left unmatched. The DNA for the CDR3 is TGCGCCAGCAGGAGTCTAGCGGGAGAAGAGACCCAGTACTTC. Its translation is CASRSLAGEETQYF. Combining the CDR3 with reference TRBV5-1 and TRBJ2-5 gives the whole variable domain KAGVTQTPRYLIKTRGQQVTLSCSPISGHRSVSWYQQTPGQGLQFLFEYFSETQRNKGNFPGRFSGRQFSNSRSEMNVSTLELGDSALYLCASRSLAGEETQYFGPGTRLLVL.

The rearrangement uses TRBV7-9 and TRBJ2-5; no clear D. The J call could be wrong; TRBJ2-7 is a better fit for the DNA end. The length of the CDR3 is 11 residues. CDR1 is SEHNR, CDR2 FQNEAQ, per germline (reference sequence). The CDR3 region has the DNA TGTGCCAGCAGCGACGCCTACGAGCAGTACTTC. Encoded protein: CASSDAYEQYF.